The 23 T cell receptor beta chains presented below share a single source sample, sequenced in a study of OX40 agonist ivuxolimab in advanced cancers. The method was immunoSEQ multiplex PCR; TCRdb's version includes in-frame clones alone and lacks a portion of them. The data contain 35,000 to 40,000 clones, 82% of them singletons. The sequences come from CD4+ or CD8+ T cells sorted from blood, collected in a trial of the OX40 agonist ivuxolimab. The receptors come from an adult with an advanced solid tumor such as melanoma, head and neck, liver or kidney cancer.

CDR3 residues: CASSSGTYNEQFF. The CDR3 nucleotides are TGCGCCAGCAGCTCAGGAACCTACAATGAGCAGTTCTTC. The V call is TRBV5-1, the J call TRBJ2-1; no clear D gene. CDR1 is SGHRS, CDR2 YFSETQ, per germline. CDR3 length equals 13 residues. Trimming left V 3 bases short and J 2 bases short, with 6 bases between.

This chain uses TRBV9 with TRBJ2-3; 7 bases fit TRBD1. CDR1 is SGDLS, CDR2 YYNGEE, per germline. Trimming at V came to 3 bases and at J to 0 bases, leaving 4 bases not matched to a gene. The CDR3 length is 15 residues. In nucleotides, the CDR3 is TGTGCCAGCAGCGGTAGGGGACAGAGCACAGATACGCAGTATTTT. Its translation is CASSGRGQSTDTQYF. The whole variable domain, filled in from reference TRBV9 and TRBJ2-3, reads DSGVTQTPKHLITATGQRVTLRCSPRSGDLSVYWYQQSLDQGLQFLIQYYNGEERAKGNILERFSAQQFPDLHSELNLSSLELGDSALYFCASSGRGQSTDTQYFGPGTRLTVL.

The chain uses TRBV27 and TRBJ2-2; D ambiguous. Trimming took 3 bases from V and 1 from J, leaving 9 bases between them. This CDR3 is 15 amino acids long. Germline-derived CDR1 and CDR2 are MNHEY and SMNVEV (reference sequence). The CDR3: CASSLVFQNTGELFF. CDR3 sequence (DNA): TGTGCCAGCAGTTTGGTTTTTCAGAACACCGGGGAGCTGTTTTTT.

The chain recombines TRBV4-2 with TRBJ2-5; D possibly matches TRBD1 or TRBD2 (6 bases each). Germline CDR1 reads LGHNA; CDR2 reads YNFKEQ. The CDR3 has 17 residues. Trimming cost V 1 base and J 5 bases, with 20 bases left between them. CDR3 region: CASSQGGVGGLGETQYF. CDR3 nucleotides: TGTGCCAGCAGCCAAGGGGGGGTAGGGGGACTTGGGGAGACCCAGTACTTC.

The chain recombines TRBV28 with TRBJ2-6, with TRBD1 matching over 10 bases. V lost 8 bases, J lost 2 bases, and 12 bases stayed unmatched. Germline V gene lookup returns CDR1 MDHEN and CDR2 SYDVKM. The CDR3 has 18 residues. The CDR3 reads CASRLSGQGVAGANVLTF. Here the CDR3 DNA reads TGTGCCAGCCGCCTTTCTGGACAGGGGGTTGCTGGGGCCAACGTCCTGACTTTC.

In DNA, the CDR3 is TGTGCCAGCAGCAGACCGGGACAGGGCGGGCGGGAGCAGTACTTC. This sequence encodes CASSRPGQGGREQYF. The chain couples TRBV5-4 to TRBJ2-7, with 9 positions matching TRBD1. The J segment lost 7 bases and the V segment lost 4 bases, leaving 12 bases of the junction unmatched. Germline values: CDR1 SGHNT, CDR2 YYREEE (reference sequence). The CDR3 covers 15 residues.

The J gene is TRBJ2-3, the V gene TRBV10-2; 8 bases are shared with TRBD2. Germline V gives CDR1 WSHSY, CDR2 SAAADI. The ends lost 3 bases at V and 4 bases at J; junction bases unmatched: 6. The CDR3 has 15 amino acids. The CDR3 spells CASSDYGRAPDTQYF. In nucleotides, the CDR3 is TGCGCCAGCAGTGATTACGGGAGGGCCCCAGATACGCAGTATTTT.

The V and J genes are TRBV2 and TRBJ2-3, with D maybe TRBD1 (6 bases). CDR1 and CDR2 from the germline V gene are SNHLY and FYNNEI. CDR3 length: 16 amino acids. Trimming removed 3 bases from V and 0 bases from J, with 13 bases in between. CDR3 region: CASSDWTALSTDTQYF. The CDR3 DNA follows: TGTGCCAGCAGTGATTGGACAGCTTTAAGCACAGATACGCAGTATTTT.

V usage is TRBV5-1 and J usage is TRBJ2-5; 12 bases align to TRBD2. Trimming at V came to 1 base and at J to 1 base, leaving 5 bases not matched to a gene. The germline V gene has CDR1 SGHRS and CDR2 YFSETQ. The CDR3 runs 17 residues. CDR3 in DNA: TGCGCCAGCAGCTTGATCCTAGCGGGAGGGGCCCAAGAGACCCAGTACTTC. Encoded protein: CASSLILAGGAQETQYF.

The gene calls are TRBV7-2 and TRBJ2-2; TRBD1 matches 8 bases. V lost 5 bases to trimming and J lost 6 bases; unmatched junction nucleotides: 14. Looked up from germline, CDR1 is SGHTA and CDR2 is FQGNSA. This CDR3 is 17 amino acids long. CDR3 in amino acids: CASSRNRGRGRSGELFF. In DNA form, the CDR3 reads TGTGCCAGCAGCCGAAACAGGGGCAGGGGGCGGTCCGGGGAGCTGTTTTTT. Using reference TRBV7-2 and TRBJ2-2 for the parts outside the CDR3, the full variable domain is GAGVSQSPSNKVTEKGKDVELRCDPISGHTALYWYRQSLGQGLEFLIYFQGNSAPDKSGLPSDRFSAERTGGSVSTLTIQRTQQEDSAVYLCASSRNRGRGRSGELFFGEGSRLTVL.

This clone was picked up a small number of times. The chain recombines TRBV4-1 with TRBJ2-2; TRBD2 matches at 8 bases. V dropped 9 bases and J dropped 5; count of bases not matched to a gene: 8. Germline lookup yields CDR1 MGHRA and CDR2 YSYEKL. The CDR3 is made up of 14 amino acids. The chain's CDR3 is CASSGTFTTGELFF. CDR3 bases: TGCGCCAGTAGCGGGACATTTACAACCGGGGAGCTGTTTTTT.

The chain joins TRBV4-1 to TRBJ1-1; 7 nucleotides agree with TRBD1. Germline values: CDR1 MGHRA, CDR2 YSYEKL. V trimming: 4 bases; J trimming: 1 base; junction bases outside the gene matches: 9. CDR3 size: 16 residues. The CDR3 region has the DNA TGCGCCAGCAGCCGAGCCCCGACAGGGAGGAACACTGAAGCTTTCTTT. The encoded protein is CASSRAPTGRNTEAFF.

The V gene is TRBV5-1, the J gene TRBJ1-2; weak D call: TRBD1 (6 bases). There are 14 residues in the CDR3. The germline gives CDR1 SGHRS, CDR2 YFSETQ. Trimming took off 4 bases at V and 6 bases at J, with 16 bases between the two ends. CDR3 in DNA: TGCGCCAGCAGCCGTGACAGGTCTGGTGATGGCTACACCTTC. Encoded protein: CASSRDRSGDGYTF.

The chain recombines TRBV18 with TRBJ2-7; 7 bases match TRBD2. Germline V gene data show CDR1 as KGHSH and CDR2 as LQKENI. The ends lost 0 bases at V and 3 bases at J; junction bases unmatched: 14. This CDR3 has 18 amino acids. Here the CDR3 reads CASSPPLVGLAADYEQYF. DNA of the CDR3: TGTGCCAGCTCACCACCCCTAGTTGGGCTAGCGGCCGACTACGAGCAGTACTTC. Together with reference TRBV18 and TRBJ2-7, the CDR3 gives the full variable domain: NAGVMQNPRHLVRRRGQEARLRCSPMKGHSHVYWYRQLPEEGLKFMVYLQKENIIDESGMPKERFSAEFPKEGPSILRIQQVVRGDSAAYFCASSPPLVGLAADYEQYFGPGTRLTVT.

This clone was found once. The chain combines TRBV9 with TRBJ2-7; 8 positions agree with TRBD2. Germline values: CDR1 SGDLS, CDR2 YYNGEE. Trimming removed 5 bases from V and 3 bases from J; junction bases left unmatched: 10. The CDR3 is 15 residues long. The CDR3 DNA reads TGTGCCAGCAGTGCCGGTCTAGCGGGCCTCTACGAGCAGTACTTC. Residues: CASSAGLAGLYEQYF.

This clone has a handful of counts. This chain uses TRBV6-7 with TRBJ2-7; D not resolved. TRBV6-7 belongs to the ORF category, with a function that is uncertain. The CDR3 runs 13 residues. V lost 2 bases to trimming and J lost 2 bases, with 7 bases between them. The CDR3 DNA sequence: TGTGCCAGCAGTTACAACTTGACCTACGAGCAGTACTTC. Its translation is CASSYNLTYEQYF.

V and J are TRBV7-9 and TRBJ2-7, with D uncertain. From germline, CDR1 is SEHNR and CDR2 FQNEAQ (reference sequence). V lost 8 bases to trimming and J lost 4 bases, with 15 bases between them. CDR3 size: 13 residues. CDR3 region: CASGHLRVYEQYF. The DNA for the CDR3 is TGTGCCAGCGGCCACCTTCGGGTATACGAGCAGTACTTC.

The J gene is TRBJ2-7, the V gene TRBV5-4; 14 bases align to TRBD2. The germline gives CDR1 SGHNT, CDR2 YYREEE (reference sequence). V dropped 5 bases and J dropped 3; count of bases not matched to a gene: 7. The CDR3 contains 16 residues. The CDR3 region has the DNA TGTGCCAGCAGTACTGGACTAGCGGGAGGTGGCTACGAGCAGTACTTC. Amino acid sequence: CASSTGLAGGGYEQYF.

This sequence joins TRBV9 and TRBJ2-1, with TRBD2 identical over 12 bases. The CDR3 consists of 16 residues. Germline CDR1 is SGDLS and CDR2 is YYNGEE. Trimming removed 3 bases from V and 10 bases from J; junction bases left unmatched: 11. The chain's CDR3 is CASSGWALAGGGEQFF. CDR3 nucleotide sequence: TGTGCCAGCAGCGGTTGGGCCCTAGCGGGAGGGGGAGAGCAGTTCTTC.

The CDR3 sequence: CASSDSGGGASYGYTF. The CDR3 nucleotides read TGTGCCAGCAGTGACTCTGGGGGGGGCGCAAGCTATGGCTACACCTTC. The genes are TRBV6-4 and TRBJ1-2, with a tentative D call TRBD1 (6 bases). Germline V lookup: CDR1 MRHNA, CDR2 SNTAGT. V was clipped by 0 bases and J by 4 bases, with 15 bases between them. CDR3 length: 16 amino acids.

V and J are TRBV6-5 and TRBJ2-3, with D tentatively TRBD1 (5 bases). Germline V lookup: CDR1 MNHEY, CDR2 SVGAGI. Trimming shortened V by 8 bases and J by 4 bases, and 10 bases separated the two germline ends. The CDR3 consists of 12 residues. For the CDR3, the DNA is TGTGCCAGCGGGATAGGGGCAGATACGCAGTATTTT. Its protein is CASGIGADTQYF.

The chain uses TRBV12-5 and TRBJ2-5, with D unclear. This CDR3 has 12 amino acids. The V gene lost 0 bases and the J gene lost 5 bases, with 4 bases spanning the gap. The germline V gene encodes CDR1 LGHNT and CDR2 FRNRAP. CDR3 DNA sequence: TGTGCTAGTGGTTTGGTGGCTGAGACCCAGTACTTC. This encodes CASGLVAETQYF. Combining the CDR3 with reference TRBV12-5 and TRBJ2-5 gives the whole variable domain DARVTQTPRHKVTEMGQEVTMRCQPILGHNTVFWYRQTMMQGLELLAYFRNRAPLDDSGMPKDRFSAEMPDATLATLKIQPSEPRDSAVYFCASGLVAETQYFGPGTRLLVL.

The gene calls are TRBV4-1 and TRBJ1-6; D is perhaps TRBD1 (5 bases). The V end lost 2 bases, the J end lost 17 bases, and 25 bases lay between the germline ends. The CDR3 has 16 amino acids. Germline V gene lookup returns CDR1 MGHRA and CDR2 YSYEKL. DNA of the CDR3: TGCGCCAGCAGCCAACATAGGGGACCCAGTCCCTACCTGTTCCACTTT. Amino acids: CASSQHRGPSPYLFHF.